This record looks at one T cell receptor (beta chain) sequence and its context. Its antigen is unidentified. This table comes from immunoSEQ multiplex PCR, and its TCRdb copy is limited to in-frame clones, with some not included. This sample has 100,000 to 150,000 clones, with about 88% found just once. Trimming removed 7 bases from V and 3 bases from J, with 14 bases in between. The CDR3 is made up of 14 amino acids. Germline CDR1 is LGHDT and CDR2 is YNNKEL (reference sequence). This specimen comes from a study of T cell responses to AZD1222 COVID-19 vaccine. Findings and limits, study-wide: There were mostly white British donors and more females than males, and clonal diversity was possibly underestimated.

The TCR was taken from an adult in good health. The chain has TRBV3-1 (or the pseudogene TRBV3-2) and TRBJ2-3, with TRBD1 as a possible D gene (6 bases). The source was peripheral blood, collected on day 0 of AZD1222 vaccination. The CDR3 DNA reads TGTGCCAGCAAGGGGGTACTTGGGACAGATACGCAGTATTTT. Translation: CASKGVLGTDTQYF.